These 30 T cell receptor beta chains were all obtained from the same sample, sequenced in a study of blood T cell repertoires in COVID-19. Generated by immunoSEQ multiplex PCR, the TCRdb table keeps only in-frame clones and is missing some. The sample lists about 74,000 clones; 80% to 90% were seen once. The sample consisted of peripheral blood. These receptor sequences come from a man in his sixties or seventies with acute or convalescent COVID-19.

This rearrangement joins TRBV29-1 to TRBJ1-1; no definite D call. Germline V lookup: CDR1 SQVTM, CDR2 ANQGSEA. Trimming pared 4 bases from V and 0 bases from J, leaving 3 bases between. CDR3 length: 11 amino acids. DNA of the CDR3: TGCAGCGTTGTAGTGAACACTGAAGCTTTCTTT. Amino acid sequence: CSVVVNTEAFF.

The chain joins TRBV14 to TRBJ2-1, with 7 bases aligning to TRBD2. V shed 6 bases and J 13 bases; nucleotides not matched to a gene: 6. Germline loops: CDR1 SGHDN, CDR2 FVKESK. This CDR3 is 11 amino acids long. CDR3 in amino acids: CASRGLSLQFF. The DNA of the CDR3 is TGTGCCAGCAGGGGACTATCATTACAGTTCTTC.

There are a few counts of this clone. DNA for the CDR3: TGTGCCAGCAGGAGACAGGGAGGAAGGGACGAGCAGTACTTC. It is translated as CASRRQGGRDEQYF. V is TRBV7-9 and J is TRBJ2-7; possible D gene TRBD1, 7 bases. This CDR3 comprises 14 residues. With 6 bases removed from V and 5 bases from J, the gap between germline ends came to 17 bases. Per the germline V gene, CDR1 is SEHNR and CDR2 is FQNEAQ (reference sequence). Complete variable domain (other parts from reference TRBV7-9 and TRBJ2-7): DTGVSQNPRHKITKRGQNVTFRCDPISEHNRLYWYRQTLGQGPEFLTYFQNEAQLEKSRLLSDRFSAERPKGSFSTLEIQRTEQGDSAMYLCASRRQGGRDEQYFGPGTRLTVT.

The chain joins TRBV24-1 to TRBJ2-3; D is ambiguous. The CDR3 contains 11 residues. V lost 4 bases and J lost 5, with 3 bases in between. Germline loops: CDR1 KGHDR, CDR2 SFDVKD. Written as DNA, the CDR3 is TGTGCCACCAGTGACCGAGATACGCAGTATTTT. Translation gives CATSDRDTQYF.

J is TRBJ2-3 and V is TRBV7-3, with D unresolved. Trimming pared 5 bases from V and 10 bases from J, leaving 16 bases between. Germline V gene data show CDR1 as SGHTA and CDR2 as FQGTGA. CDR3 length equals 13 residues. The CDR3 spells CASSPGTTGPQYF. The CDR3 DNA sequence: TGTGCCAGCAGCCCGGGTACTACTGGTCCGCAGTATTTT.

The chain employs TRBV2 and TRBJ2-1, with 13 positions matching TRBD2. This CDR3 has 17 residues. CDR1 and CDR2 from the germline V gene are SNHLY and FYNNEI. The junction had 7 bases not matched to a gene; V was cut back by 4 bases and J by 4 bases. The CDR3 is CASSGGGLAGRYNEQFF. The CDR3 nucleotides read TGTGCCAGCAGTGGAGGGGGACTAGCGGGGCGGTACAATGAGCAGTTCTTC.

The chain is built from TRBV6-5 and TRBJ1-3; D uncertain. Germline CDR1 MNHEY, CDR2 SVGAGI. The length of the CDR3 is 13 residues. V dropped 8 bases and J dropped 0 bases, with 8 bases sitting between them. In DNA form, the CDR3 reads TGTGCCAGCCGGGATTTCTCTGGAAACACCATATATTTT. Amino acid sequence: CASRDFSGNTIYF.

V and J are TRBV3-1 (or the pseudogene TRBV3-2) and TRBJ1-1; D remains unclear. The V end was cut by 4 bases, the J end by 5 bases, with 5 bases between. Germline CDR1 and CDR2: LGHDT and YNNKEL (reference sequence). The CDR3 extends over 11 amino acids. CDR3 sequence: CASSLRTEAFF. The CDR3 nucleotides are TGTGCCAGCAGCCTTCGGACTGAAGCTTTCTTT.

The genes are TRBV5-1 and TRBJ1-5; D is uncertain. Looked up from germline, CDR1 is SGHRS and CDR2 is YFSETQ. The V end was cut by 0 bases, the J end by 1 base, with 8 bases between. The CDR3 spans 15 residues. CDR3 in DNA: TGCGCCAGCAGCTTGGGGAGGGTAAGCAATCAGCCCCAGCATTTT. Translated, it gives CASSLGRVSNQPQHF.

In this sample, this clone turned up a few times. J is TRBJ1-2 and V is TRBV2; TRBD1 might be the D (6 bases). Trimming cost V 6 bases and J 5 bases, with 10 bases left between them. Germline V gene sequence: CDR1 SNHLY, CDR2 FYNNEI. This CDR3 has 12 residues. The CDR3 DNA reads as TGTGCCAGCAGGACTACAGGGTATGGCTACACCTTC. It is translated as CASRTTGYGYTF.

The rearrangement joins TRBV7-2 to TRBJ2-1, with 8 bases identical to TRBD2. Germline assignment: CDR1 SGHTA and CDR2 FQGNSA. J lost 7 bases, V lost 5 bases, and 13 bases had no gene match. The CDR3 extends over 16 amino acids. CDR3 bases: TGTGCCAGCAGCCTGAGCGGGACTAGGGCTGAAAATGAGCAGTTCTTC. This translates into CASSLSGTRAENEQFF.

The rearrangement joins TRBV28 to TRBJ2-6; the match to TRBD1 covers 7 bases. The germline gives CDR1 MDHEN, CDR2 SYDVKM. CDR3 length: 16 residues. J lost 0 bases, V lost 6 bases, and 5 bases had no gene match. CDR3 nucleotides: TGTGCCAGCAGCCCAGACAGGGTCTCTGGGGCCAACGTCCTGACTTTC. Amino acid sequence: CASSPDRVSGANVLTF.

The chain recombines TRBV19 with TRBJ1-4; D may be TRBD1 (5 bases). Germline V CDR1 and CDR2: LNHDA, SQIVND (reference sequence). This CDR3 contains 16 residues. Trimming stripped 6 bases from V and 7 bases from J, with 21 bases between. In DNA, the CDR3 is TGTGCCAGTAGCCCCACGCGGCCCGGTAGGGGTGAAAAACTGTTTTTT. Translated, it gives CASSPTRPGRGEKLFF. The full variable domain, its missing parts supplied by reference TRBV19 and TRBJ1-4, is DGGITQSPKYLFRKEGQNVTLSCEQNLNHDAMYWYRQDPGQGLRLIYYSQIVNDFQKGDIAEGYSVSREKKESFPLTVTSAQKNPTAFYLCASSPTRPGRGEKLFFGSGTQLSVL.

This chain links TRBV29-1 with TRBJ1-1; 7 bases fit TRBD1. V lost 6 bases, J lost 4 bases, and 8 bases stayed unmatched. Germline CDR1 is SQVTM and CDR2 is ANQGSEA. The CDR3 contains 13 residues. The CDR3 nucleotides are TGCAGCGTCCACAGGGGATATGGCACTGAAGCTTTCTTT. Its protein product is CSVHRGYGTEAFF.

The gene calls are TRBV28 and TRBJ2-1, with D hard to call. The CDR3 is 20 residues long. V lost 5 bases to trimming and J lost 4 bases, with 30 bases between them. Germline CDR1 reads MDHEN; CDR2 reads SYDVKM. The CDR3 loop is CASSPIGTKETGDFYNEQFF. The CDR3 nucleotides are TGTGCCAGCAGTCCGATAGGTACGAAGGAGACCGGAGACTTTTACAATGAGCAGTTCTTC.

Written as DNA, the CDR3 is TGTGCCAGCAGTCGACAGGGACTGGGCATTGAGCAGTTCTTC. Its translation: CASSRQGLGIEQFF. V usage is TRBV6-6 and J usage is TRBJ2-1; TRBD1 is a possible D gene (7 bases). The V gene lost 5 bases and the J gene lost 9 bases, with 17 bases spanning the gap. This CDR3 comprises 14 residues. The germline V gene encodes CDR1 MNHNY and CDR2 SVGAGI (reference sequence).

The V and J genes are TRBV29-1 and TRBJ2-1, with 7 bases lining up with TRBD2. The CDR3 is made up of 13 amino acids. Trimming cost V 4 bases and J 9 bases; bases outside gene matches: 9. Germline-derived CDR1 and CDR2 are SQVTM and ANQGSEA. This chain's CDR3 is CSVGFGLVSEQFF. CDR3 nucleotide sequence: TGCAGCGTTGGTTTTGGACTAGTTAGTGAGCAGTTCTTC.

The chain recombines TRBV10-3 with TRBJ2-5; TRBD2 matches 13 bases. Germline lookup yields CDR1 ENHRY and CDR2 SYGVKD. This CDR3 is 14 amino acids long. The junction had 1 base not matched to a gene; V was cut back by 6 bases and J by 3 bases. This CDR3 is CAIRGTSGEETQYF. The CDR3 DNA follows: TGTGCCATCAGGGGGACTAGCGGGGAAGAGACCCAGTACTTC.

The chain has TRBV11-3 and TRBJ1-6, with D possibly matching TRBD1 (5 bases). The CDR3 covers 15 residues. V was shortened by 3 bases and J by 7 bases, with 13 bases between the two germline ends. Germline V lookup: CDR1 SGHNT, CDR2 YENEEA. The CDR3 coding sequence is TGTGCCAGCAGCTTGAGTGGCCAGGGCAATTCACCCCTCCACTTT. It codes for CASSLSGQGNSPLHF.

This clone occurred once. The V and J genes are TRBV27 and TRBJ2-1; perhaps TRBD1 as D (5 bases). The CDR3 extends over 15 amino acids. Germline V gene lookup returns CDR1 MNHEY and CDR2 SMNVEV (reference sequence). Trimming shortened V by 2 bases and J by 14 bases, and 22 bases separated the two germline ends. CDR3 protein: CASSLIVLGRARKFF. For the CDR3, the DNA is TGTGCCAGCAGTTTAATTGTCCTGGGCAGGGCGCGAAAGTTCTTC.

The V call is TRBV7-3, the J call TRBJ2-5; D perhaps matches TRBD1 (6 bases). The CDR3 length is 13 residues. The V gene's germline CDR1 is SGHTA and CDR2 FQGTGA. With 5 bases removed from V and 3 bases from J, the gap between germline ends came to 10 bases. The CDR3 here is CASSPGTKETQYF. CDR3 in DNA: TGTGCCAGCAGCCCCGGGACAAAAGAGACCCAGTACTTC.

The gene calls are TRBV29-1 and TRBJ2-5; 9 positions agree with TRBD1. CDR3 length: 13 residues. Losses at the gene ends were 6 bases for V and 4 bases for J; bases not matched to a gene: 6. Germline loops: CDR1 SQVTM, CDR2 ANQGSEA. This CDR3 reads CSVGDRVIETQYF. CDR3 coding DNA: TGCAGCGTGGGGGACAGGGTGATAGAGACCCAGTACTTC.

The chain is built from TRBV5-1 and TRBJ1-5, with no clear D. The CDR3 is 15 amino acids. The germline CDR1 and CDR2 sequences are SGHRS and YFSETQ. Between the trimmed V and J ends, which lost 3 bases and 7 bases, there was a span of 17 bases. CDR3 protein: CASSSSPGKEQPQHF. CDR3 nucleotides: TGCGCCAGCAGCTCATCGCCCGGAAAGGAGCAGCCCCAGCATTTT.

The chain joins TRBV6-5 to TRBJ2-7; D is possibly TRBD1 (6 bases). Germline-derived CDR1 and CDR2 are MNHEY and SVGAGI. V was shortened by 5 bases and J by 3 bases, with 14 bases between the two germline ends. This CDR3 spans 14 amino acids. This CDR3 is CASSTPLDSYEQYF. The CDR3 nucleotides read TGTGCCAGCAGTACCCCTCTGGACAGCTACGAGCAGTACTTC.

The CDR3 DNA reads as TGCGCCAGCAGCCTACGTCGAGGAGACTCCTATAATTCACCCCTCCACTTT. Residues: CASSLRRGDSYNSPLHF. The genes are TRBV5-1 and TRBJ1-6; D is unresolved. The CDR3 runs 17 residues. Germline assignment: CDR1 SGHRS and CDR2 YFSETQ. V lost 4 bases and J lost 0, with 14 bases in between.

This chain joins TRBV7-8 and TRBJ2-3; weak D call: TRBD2 (5 bases). This CDR3 is 16 amino acids long. Germline assignment: CDR1 SGHVS and CDR2 FQNEAQ. Trimming removed 1 base at V and 3 bases at J, with 14 bases between. The CDR3 is CASSLDERRGTDTQYF. The CDR3 nucleotides are TGTGCCAGCAGCTTAGATGAGCGGAGAGGGACAGATACGCAGTATTTT. Full variable domain (outside the CDR3, taken from reference TRBV7-8 and TRBJ2-3): GAGVSQSPRYKVAKRGQDVALRCDPISGHVSLFWYQQALGQGPEFLTYFQNEAQLDKSGLPSDRFFAERPEGSVSTLKIQRTQQEDSAVYLCASSLDERRGTDTQYFGPGTRLTVL.

This chain joins TRBV6-5 and TRBJ1-6; D perhaps matches TRBD1 (5 bases). The CDR3 runs to 15 residues. Trimming took off 1 base at V and 7 bases at J, with 11 bases between the two ends. Germline loops: CDR1 MNHEY, CDR2 SVGAGI. The CDR3 reads CASSYWGVINSPLHF. The CDR3 DNA follows: TGTGCCAGCAGTTACTGGGGGGTAATAAATTCACCCCTCCACTTT.

This chain links TRBV5-6 with TRBJ1-5; D is perhaps TRBD1 (5 bases). Trimming removed 4 bases from V and 1 base from J, with 15 bases in between. The CDR3 is 16 residues long. CDR1 and CDR2 (germline): SGHDT, YYEEEE. The CDR3 region is CASSRRGTSSNQPQHF. CDR3 nucleotides: TGTGCCAGCAGCCGTCGGGGGACGAGCAGCAATCAGCCCCAGCATTTT.

V and J are TRBV6-1 and TRBJ1-2; 9 positions match TRBD1. Germline CDR1 MNHNS, CDR2 SASEGT. J was trimmed by 2 bases and V by 3 bases; bases with no gene match: 1. This CDR3 has 14 residues. The CDR3 loop reads CASSEGTGNYGYTF. Written as DNA, the CDR3 is TGTGCCAGCAGTGAGGGGACAGGGAACTATGGCTACACCTTC.

The J gene is TRBJ1-4, the V gene TRBV2; no clear D. Germline CDR1 and CDR2: SNHLY and FYNNEI. This CDR3 has 16 residues. The germline V and J ends were trimmed by 4 bases and 2 bases, with 14 bases remaining between them. Here the CDR3 DNA reads TGTGCCAGCAGTGGGCTCAGGAAGCGGACTAATGAAAAACTGTTTTTT. It codes for CASSGLRKRTNEKLFF.